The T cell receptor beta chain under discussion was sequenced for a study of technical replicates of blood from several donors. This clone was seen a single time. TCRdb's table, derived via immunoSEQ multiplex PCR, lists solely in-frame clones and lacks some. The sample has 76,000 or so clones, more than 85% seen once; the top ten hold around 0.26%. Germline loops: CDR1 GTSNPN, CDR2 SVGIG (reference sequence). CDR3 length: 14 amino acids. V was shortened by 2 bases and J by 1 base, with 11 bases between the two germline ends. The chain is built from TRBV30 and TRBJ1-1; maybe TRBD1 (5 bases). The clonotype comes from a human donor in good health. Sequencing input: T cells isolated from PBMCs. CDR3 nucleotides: TGTGCCTGGAGTTCATGGGGGGGGAACACTGAAGCTTTCTTT. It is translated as CAWSSWGGNTEAFF. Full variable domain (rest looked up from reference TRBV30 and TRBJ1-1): SQTIHQWPATLVQPVGSPLSLECTVEGTSNPNLYWYRQAAGRGLQLLFYSVGIGQISSEVPQNLSASRPQDRQFILSSKKLLLSDSGFYLCAWSSWGGNTEAFFGQGTRLTVV.